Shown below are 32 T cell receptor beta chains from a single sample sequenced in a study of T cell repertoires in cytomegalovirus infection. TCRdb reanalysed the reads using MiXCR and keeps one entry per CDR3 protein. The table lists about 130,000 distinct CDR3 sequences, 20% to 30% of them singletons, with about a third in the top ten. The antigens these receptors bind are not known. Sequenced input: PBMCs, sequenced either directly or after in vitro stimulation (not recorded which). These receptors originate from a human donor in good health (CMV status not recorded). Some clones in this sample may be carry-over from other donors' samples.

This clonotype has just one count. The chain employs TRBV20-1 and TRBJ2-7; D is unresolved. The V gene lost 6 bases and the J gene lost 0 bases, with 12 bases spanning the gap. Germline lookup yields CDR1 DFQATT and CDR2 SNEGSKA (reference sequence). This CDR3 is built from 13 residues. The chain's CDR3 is CSASRSGSYEQYF. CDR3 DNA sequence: TGCAGTGCCTCGCGGAGTGGCTCCTACGAGCAGTACTTC.

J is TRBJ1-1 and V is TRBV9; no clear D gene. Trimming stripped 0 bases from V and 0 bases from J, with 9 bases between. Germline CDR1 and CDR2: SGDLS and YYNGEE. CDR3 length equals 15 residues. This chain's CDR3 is CASSVVSNMNTEAFF. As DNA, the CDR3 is TGTGCCAGCAGCGTAGTCAGTAACATGAACACTGAAGCTTTCTTT.

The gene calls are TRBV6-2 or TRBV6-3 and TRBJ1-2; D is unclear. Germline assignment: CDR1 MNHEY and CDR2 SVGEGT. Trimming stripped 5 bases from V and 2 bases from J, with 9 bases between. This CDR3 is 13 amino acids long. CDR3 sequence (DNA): TGTGCCAGCAGTGATCCGGGAAACTATGGCTACACCTTC. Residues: CASSDPGNYGYTF.

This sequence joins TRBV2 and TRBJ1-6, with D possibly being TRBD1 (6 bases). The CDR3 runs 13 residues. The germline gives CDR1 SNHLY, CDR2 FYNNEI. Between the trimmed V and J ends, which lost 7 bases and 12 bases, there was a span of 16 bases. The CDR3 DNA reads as TGTGCCAGCATCAGGCAGGGGAGCTTACCCCTCCACTTT. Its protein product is CASIRQGSLPLHF.

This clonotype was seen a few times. DNA of the CDR3: TGTGCCAGCAGGGGGGACAGGGTCGAGCAGTACTTC. Translating it yields CASRGDRVEQYF. The chain combines TRBV25-1 with TRBJ2-7; 9 nucleotides agree with TRBD1. CDR1 is MGHDK, CDR2 SYGVNS, per germline. CDR3 size: 12 residues. The V gene end was trimmed by 6 bases and the J gene end by 6 bases; junction bases not matched to a gene: 3.

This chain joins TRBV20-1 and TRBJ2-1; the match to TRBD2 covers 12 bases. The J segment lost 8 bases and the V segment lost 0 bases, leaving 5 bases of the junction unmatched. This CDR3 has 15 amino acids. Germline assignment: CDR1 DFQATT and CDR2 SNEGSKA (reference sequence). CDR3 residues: CSARDRLAGDYEQFF. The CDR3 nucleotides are TGCAGTGCTAGAGATCGACTAGCGGGAGACTATGAGCAGTTCTTC.

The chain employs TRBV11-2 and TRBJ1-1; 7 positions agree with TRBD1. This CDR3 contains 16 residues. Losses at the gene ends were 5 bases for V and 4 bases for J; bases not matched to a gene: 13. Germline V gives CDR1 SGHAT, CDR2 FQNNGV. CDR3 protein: CASSPRGDRVATEAFF. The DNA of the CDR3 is TGTGCCAGCAGCCCCCGAGGAGACAGGGTAGCCACTGAAGCTTTCTTT.

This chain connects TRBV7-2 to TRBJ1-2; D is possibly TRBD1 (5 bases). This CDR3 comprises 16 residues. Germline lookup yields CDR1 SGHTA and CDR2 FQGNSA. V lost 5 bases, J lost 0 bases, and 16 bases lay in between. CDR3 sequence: CASSPRGRTTNYGYTF. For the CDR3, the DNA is TGTGCCAGCAGCCCCAGAGGGAGGACAACTAACTATGGCTACACCTTC.

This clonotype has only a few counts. CDR3 amino acids: CASSLKDRVGKLFF. In DNA form, the CDR3 reads TGTGCCAGCAGCTTAAAGGACAGGGTGGGAAAACTGTTTTTT. The gene calls are TRBV7-2 and TRBJ1-4; 8 bases line up with TRBD1. In germline, CDR1 is SGHTA, CDR2 FQGNSA. The CDR3 is 14 amino acids. V shed 2 bases, J shed 10 bases, and the junction held 6 bases outside the gene matches.

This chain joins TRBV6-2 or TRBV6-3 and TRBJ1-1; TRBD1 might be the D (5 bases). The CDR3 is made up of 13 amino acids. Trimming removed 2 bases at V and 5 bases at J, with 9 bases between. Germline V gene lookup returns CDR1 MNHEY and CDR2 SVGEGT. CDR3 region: CASSYDRDTEAFF. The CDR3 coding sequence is TGTGCCAGCAGTTACGACAGAGATACTGAAGCTTTCTTT.

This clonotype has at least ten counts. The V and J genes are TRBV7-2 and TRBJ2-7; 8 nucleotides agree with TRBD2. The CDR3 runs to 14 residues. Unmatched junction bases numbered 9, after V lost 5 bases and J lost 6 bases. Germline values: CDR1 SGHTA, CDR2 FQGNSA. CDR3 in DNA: TGTGCCAGCAGCGGGACGGGAGGGACCCGCGAGCAGTACTTC. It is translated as CASSGTGGTREQYF.

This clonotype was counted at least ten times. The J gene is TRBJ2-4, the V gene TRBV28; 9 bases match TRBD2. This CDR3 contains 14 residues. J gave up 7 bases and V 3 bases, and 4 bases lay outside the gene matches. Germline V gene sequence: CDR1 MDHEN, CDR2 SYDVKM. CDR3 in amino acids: CASSLGLAGNIQYF. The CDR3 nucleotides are TGTGCCAGCAGTTTGGGACTAGCAGGGAACATTCAGTACTTC.

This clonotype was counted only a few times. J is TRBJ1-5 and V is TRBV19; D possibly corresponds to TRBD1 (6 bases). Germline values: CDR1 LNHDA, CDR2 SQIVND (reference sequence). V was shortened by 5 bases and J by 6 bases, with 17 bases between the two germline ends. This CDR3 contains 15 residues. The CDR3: CASSPGQTGGQPQHF. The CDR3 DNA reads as TGTGCCAGTAGTCCGGGACAAACCGGAGGTCAGCCCCAGCATTTT.

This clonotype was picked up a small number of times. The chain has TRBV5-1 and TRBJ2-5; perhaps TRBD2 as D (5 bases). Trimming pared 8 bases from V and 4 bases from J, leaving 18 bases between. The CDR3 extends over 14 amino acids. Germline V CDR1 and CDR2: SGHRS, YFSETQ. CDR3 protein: CASSITGKGETQYF. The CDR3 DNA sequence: TGCGCCAGTAGCATAACCGGGAAGGGAGAGACCCAGTACTTC.

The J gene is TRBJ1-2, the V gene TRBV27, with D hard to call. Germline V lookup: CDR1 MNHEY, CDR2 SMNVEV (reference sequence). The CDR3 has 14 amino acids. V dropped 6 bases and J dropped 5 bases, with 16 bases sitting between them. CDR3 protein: CASRMYDVGYGYTF. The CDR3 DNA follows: TGTGCCAGCAGGATGTACGATGTGGGGTATGGCTACACCTTC.

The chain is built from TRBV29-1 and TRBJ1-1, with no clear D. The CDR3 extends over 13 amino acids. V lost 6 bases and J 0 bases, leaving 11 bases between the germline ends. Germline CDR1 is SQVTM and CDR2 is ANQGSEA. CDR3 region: CSVETRMNTEAFF. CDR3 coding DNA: TGCAGCGTGGAGACAAGGATGAACACTGAAGCTTTCTTT. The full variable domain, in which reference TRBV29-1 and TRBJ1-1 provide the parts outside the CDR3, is SAVISQKPSRDICQRGTSLTIQCQVDSQVTMMFWYRQQPGQSLTLIATANQGSEATYESGFVIDKFPISRPNLTFSTLTVSNMSPEDSSIYLCSVETRMNTEAFFGQGTRLTVV.

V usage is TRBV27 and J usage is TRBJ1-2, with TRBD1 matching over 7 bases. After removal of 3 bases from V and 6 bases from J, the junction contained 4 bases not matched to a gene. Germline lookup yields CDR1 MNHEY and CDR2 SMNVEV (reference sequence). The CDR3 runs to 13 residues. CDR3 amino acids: CASSFPGGNGYTF. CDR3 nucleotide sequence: TGTGCCAGCAGTTTTCCAGGGGGTAATGGCTACACCTTC.

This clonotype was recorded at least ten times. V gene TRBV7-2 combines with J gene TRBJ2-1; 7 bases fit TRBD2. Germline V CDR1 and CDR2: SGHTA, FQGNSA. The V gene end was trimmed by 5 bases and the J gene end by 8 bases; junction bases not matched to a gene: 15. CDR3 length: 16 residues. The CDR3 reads CASSLSGQDHSDEQFF. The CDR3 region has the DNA TGTGCCAGCAGCCTTAGCGGGCAGGACCACTCGGATGAGCAGTTCTTC. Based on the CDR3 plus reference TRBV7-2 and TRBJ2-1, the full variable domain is GAGVSQSPSNKVTEKGKDVELRCDPISGHTALYWYRQSLGQGLEFLIYFQGNSAPDKSGLPSDRFSAERTGGSVSTLTIQRTQQEDSAVYLCASSLSGQDHSDEQFFGPGTRLTVL.

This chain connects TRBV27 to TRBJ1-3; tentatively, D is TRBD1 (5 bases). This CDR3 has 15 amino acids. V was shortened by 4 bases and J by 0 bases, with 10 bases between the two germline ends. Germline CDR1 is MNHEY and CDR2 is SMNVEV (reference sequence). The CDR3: CASSSSGYSGNTIYF. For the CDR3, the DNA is TGTGCCAGCAGTTCCTCAGGGTACTCTGGAAACACCATATATTTT.

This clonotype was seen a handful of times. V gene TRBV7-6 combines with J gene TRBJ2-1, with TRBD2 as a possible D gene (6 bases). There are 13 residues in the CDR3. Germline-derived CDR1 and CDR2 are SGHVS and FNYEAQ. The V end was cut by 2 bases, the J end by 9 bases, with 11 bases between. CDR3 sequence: CASSLSGWGEQFF. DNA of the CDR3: TGTGCCAGCAGCTTAAGCGGGTGGGGTGAGCAGTTCTTC.

The CDR3: CASSYKGGSGYEQYF. The CDR3, as DNA: TGTGCCAGCAGTTACAAAGGGGGCTCTGGCTACGAGCAGTACTTC. V and J are TRBV6-5 and TRBJ2-7; 7 bases map to TRBD1. CDR1 MNHEY and CDR2 SVGAGI come from the germline V gene. V gave up 2 bases and J gave up 3 bases; unmatched junction bases: 7. The CDR3 sequence is 15 residues long.

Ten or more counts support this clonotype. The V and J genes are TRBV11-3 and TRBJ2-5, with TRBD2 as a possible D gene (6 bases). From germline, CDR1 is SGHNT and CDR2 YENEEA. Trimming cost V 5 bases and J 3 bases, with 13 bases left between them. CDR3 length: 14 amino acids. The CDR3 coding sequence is TGTGCCAGCAGCCTAGGAGGGACTGAAGAGACCCAGTACTTC. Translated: CASSLGGTEETQYF.

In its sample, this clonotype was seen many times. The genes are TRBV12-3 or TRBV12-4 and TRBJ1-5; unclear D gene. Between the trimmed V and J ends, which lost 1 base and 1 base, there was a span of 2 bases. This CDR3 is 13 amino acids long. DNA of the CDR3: TGTGCCAGCAGTTTAGACAGCAATCAGCCCCAGCATTTT. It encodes CASSLDSNQPQHF.

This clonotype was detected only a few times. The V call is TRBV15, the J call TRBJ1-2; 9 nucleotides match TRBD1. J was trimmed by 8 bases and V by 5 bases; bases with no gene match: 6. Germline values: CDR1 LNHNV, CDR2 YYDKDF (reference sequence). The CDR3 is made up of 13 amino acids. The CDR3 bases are TGTGCCACCAGCCGGGACAGGGAAACCGGCTACACCTTC. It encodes CATSRDRETGYTF.

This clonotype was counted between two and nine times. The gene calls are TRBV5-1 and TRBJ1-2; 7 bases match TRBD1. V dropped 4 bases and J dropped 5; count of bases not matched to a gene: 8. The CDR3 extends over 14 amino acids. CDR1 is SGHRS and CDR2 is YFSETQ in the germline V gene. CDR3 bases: TGCGCCAGCAGCCCGGGGACAGACGATTATGGCTACACCTTC. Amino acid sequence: CASSPGTDDYGYTF.

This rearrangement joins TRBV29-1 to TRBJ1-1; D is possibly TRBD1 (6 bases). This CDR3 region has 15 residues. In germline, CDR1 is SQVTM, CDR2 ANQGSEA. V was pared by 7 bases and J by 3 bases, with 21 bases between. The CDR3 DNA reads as TGCAGCGGCCTGGGGAACAGGGTCTTGGACACTGAAGCTTTCTTT. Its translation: CSGLGNRVLDTEAFF.

CDR3 DNA: TGTGCCAGCAGTTACTCAGAACTATCCAACACCGGGGAGCTGTTTTTT. This codes for CASSYSELSNTGELFF. J is TRBJ2-2 and V is TRBV6-5; D not resolved. Germline V CDR1 and CDR2: MNHEY, SVGAGI. V was shortened by 0 bases and J by 2 bases, with 10 bases between the two germline ends. This CDR3 spans 16 amino acids.

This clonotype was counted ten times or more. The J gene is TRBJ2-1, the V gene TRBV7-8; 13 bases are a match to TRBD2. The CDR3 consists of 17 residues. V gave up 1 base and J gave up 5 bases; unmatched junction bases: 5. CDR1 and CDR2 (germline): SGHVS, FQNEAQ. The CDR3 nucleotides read TGTGCCAGCAGCTTAGGGACTAGCGGGAGATATAACAATGAGCAGTTCTTC. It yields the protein CASSLGTSGRYNNEQFF.

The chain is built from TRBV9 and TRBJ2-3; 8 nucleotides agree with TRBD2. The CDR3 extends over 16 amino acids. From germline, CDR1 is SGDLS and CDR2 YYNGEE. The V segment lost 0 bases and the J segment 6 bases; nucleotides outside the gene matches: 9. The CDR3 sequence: CASSVGPAGGEDTQYF. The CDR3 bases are TGTGCCAGCAGCGTAGGTCCTGCGGGAGGAGAGGATACGCAGTATTTT. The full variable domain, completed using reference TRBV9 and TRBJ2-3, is DSGVTQTPKHLITATGQRVTLRCSPRSGDLSVYWYQQSLDQGLQFLIQYYNGEERAKGNILERFSAQQFPDLHSELNLSSLELGDSALYFCASSVGPAGGEDTQYFGPGTRLTVL.

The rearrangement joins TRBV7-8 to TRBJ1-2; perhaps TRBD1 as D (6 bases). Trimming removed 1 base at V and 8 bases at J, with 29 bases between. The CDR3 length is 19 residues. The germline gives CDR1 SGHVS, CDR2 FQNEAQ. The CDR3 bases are TGTGCCAGCAGCTTAGGCTCGGGGGGGGCGCAACCTCTGAACGTGGGCTACACCTTC. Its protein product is CASSLGSGGAQPLNVGYTF.

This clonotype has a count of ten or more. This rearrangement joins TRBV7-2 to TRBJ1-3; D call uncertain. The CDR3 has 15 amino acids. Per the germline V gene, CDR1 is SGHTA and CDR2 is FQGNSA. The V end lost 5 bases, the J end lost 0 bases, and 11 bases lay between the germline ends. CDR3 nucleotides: TGTGCCAGCAGCCTTCAAGCGCACTCTGGAAACACCATATATTTT. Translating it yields CASSLQAHSGNTIYF.

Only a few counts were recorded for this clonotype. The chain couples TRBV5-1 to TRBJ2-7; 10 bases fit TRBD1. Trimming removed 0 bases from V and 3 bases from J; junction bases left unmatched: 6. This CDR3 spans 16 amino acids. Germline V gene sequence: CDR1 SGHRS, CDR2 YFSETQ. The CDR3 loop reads CASSLGGTGASYEQYV. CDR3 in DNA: TGCGCCAGCAGCTTGGGAGGGACAGGGGCGAGCTACGAGCAGTACGTC.